This T cell receptor (beta chain) was observed in a study of T cell repertoires in cytomegalovirus infection. Study as a whole: The public TCR beta signatures pointed to both CMV infection and matching HLA type.

Germline trimming cut 0 bases from V and 7 bases from J; bases unmatched to any gene: 3. The germline CDR1 and CDR2 sequences are SGHTA and FQGNSA. The CDR3 has 14 amino acids. TCRdb passed the reads through MiXCR, listing each CDR3 protein once. Of roughly 200,000 distinct CDR3 sequences in the sample, roughly 9.8% were seen once. This clonotype has ten or more counts. The antigen remains undetermined. Findings of the study overall: Clonotype analysis showed dominance of the ex vivo response by HLA-C-restricted CMV-specific TCR beta clonotypes.

This sequence joins TRBV7-2 and TRBJ2-4; 7 bases agree with TRBD2. The TCR originated in a human donor in good health (CMV status not recorded). Some clones in this sample may be carry-over from other donors' samples. Sequencing was performed on PBMCs. The chain's CDR3 is CASSLAGGGNIQYF. DNA for the CDR3: TGTGCCAGCAGCTTAGCTGGGGGGGGGAACATTCAGTACTTC.